This note documents a single TCR beta chain sequence. Method: immunoSEQ multiplex PCR; TCRdb's copy keeps in-frame clones and lacks some. The sample shows about 50,000 clones, more than 75% of them seen only once. The V and J ends lost 4 bases and 7 bases respectively, with 17 bases between them. The CDR3 totals 14 residues. CDR1 is SGHNT, CDR2 YYREEE, per germline (reference sequence). The data stem from a study of blood T cell repertoires in COVID-19. The chain is built from TRBV5-4 and TRBJ1-2, with TRBD1 as a possible D gene (6 bases). This sequence was found in a man aged 50 or older with active COVID-19. Sequenced sample: peripheral blood. The CDR3 spells CASSLEPGAGGYTF. In nucleotides, the CDR3 is TGTGCCAGCAGCCTAGAGCCAGGGGCGGGTGGCTACACCTTC.